Described below is a single TCR beta chain sequence and its context. Germline values: CDR1 SGHVS, CDR2 FNYEAQ. The CDR3 consists of 17 residues. The V segment lost 1 base and the J segment 2 bases; nucleotides outside the gene matches: 6. Profiling relied on immunoSEQ multiplex PCR, and the TCRdb table lists in-frame clones only, not all of them. The sample has about 79,000 clones, 80% to 90% seen once; the top ten hold around 13%. The record originates from a study of blood T cell repertoires in COVID-19. Across the study: T cells, B-cell-depleted T cells, or PBMCs provided the cDNA or gDNA that served as material.

The chain recombines TRBV7-6 with TRBJ1-3, with TRBD1 identical over 9 bases. Input material: peripheral blood. This receptor was taken from a man aged 65-85 years with active or convalescent COVID-19. The DNA of the CDR3 is TGTGCCAGCAGCTTAGACCCCGGGACAGGGCCTGGAAACACCATATATTTT. Protein sequence: CASSLDPGTGPGNTIYF.